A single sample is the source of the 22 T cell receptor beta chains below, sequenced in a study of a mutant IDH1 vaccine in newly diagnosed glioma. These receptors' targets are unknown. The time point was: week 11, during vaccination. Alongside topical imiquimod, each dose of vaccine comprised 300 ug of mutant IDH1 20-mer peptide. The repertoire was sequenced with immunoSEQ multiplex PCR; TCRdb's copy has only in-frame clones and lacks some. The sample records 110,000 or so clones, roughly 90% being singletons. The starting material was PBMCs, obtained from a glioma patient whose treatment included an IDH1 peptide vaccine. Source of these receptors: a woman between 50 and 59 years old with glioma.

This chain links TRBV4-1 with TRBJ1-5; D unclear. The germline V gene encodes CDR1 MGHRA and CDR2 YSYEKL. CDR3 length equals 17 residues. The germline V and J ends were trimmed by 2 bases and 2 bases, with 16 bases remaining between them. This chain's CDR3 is CASSQFSGLGGNQPQHF. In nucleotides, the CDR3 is TGCGCCAGCAGCCAATTTTCGGGCCTCGGCGGCAATCAGCCCCAGCATTTT.

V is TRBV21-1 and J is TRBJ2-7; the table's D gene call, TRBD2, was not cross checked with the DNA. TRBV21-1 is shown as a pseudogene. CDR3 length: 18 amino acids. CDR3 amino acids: CASSKGDGTSGRGYEQYF. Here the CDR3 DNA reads TGTGCCAGCAGCAAAGGTGACGGGACTAGCGGGAGAGGCTACGAGCAGTACTTC.

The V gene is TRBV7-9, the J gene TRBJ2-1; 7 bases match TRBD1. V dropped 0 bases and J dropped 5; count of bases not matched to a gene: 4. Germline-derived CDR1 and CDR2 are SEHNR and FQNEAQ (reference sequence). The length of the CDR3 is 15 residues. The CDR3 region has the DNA TGTGCCAGCAGCTTAGCGTCCGGGACAGACAATGAGCAGTTCTTC. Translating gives CASSLASGTDNEQFF.

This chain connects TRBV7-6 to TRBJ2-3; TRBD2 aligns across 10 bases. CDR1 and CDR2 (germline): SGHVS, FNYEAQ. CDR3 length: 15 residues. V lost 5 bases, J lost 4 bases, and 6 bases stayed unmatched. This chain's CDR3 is CASSPRTSGADTQYF. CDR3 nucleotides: TGTGCCAGCAGCCCACGGACTAGCGGTGCAGATACGCAGTATTTT.

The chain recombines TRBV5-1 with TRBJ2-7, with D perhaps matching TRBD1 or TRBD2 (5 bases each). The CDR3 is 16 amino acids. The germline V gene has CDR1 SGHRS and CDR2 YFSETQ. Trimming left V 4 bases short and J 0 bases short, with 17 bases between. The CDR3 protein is CASSTPAAGSSYEQYF. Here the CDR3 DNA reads TGCGCCAGCAGCACCCCCGCGGCAGGGAGCTCCTACGAGCAGTACTTC.

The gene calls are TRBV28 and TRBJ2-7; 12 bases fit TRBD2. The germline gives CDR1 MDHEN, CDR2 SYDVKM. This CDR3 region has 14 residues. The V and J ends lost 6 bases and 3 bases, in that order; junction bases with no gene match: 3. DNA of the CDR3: TGTGCCAGCAGCCTGACTAGCGGGAGCTACGAGCAGTACTTC. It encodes CASSLTSGSYEQYF.

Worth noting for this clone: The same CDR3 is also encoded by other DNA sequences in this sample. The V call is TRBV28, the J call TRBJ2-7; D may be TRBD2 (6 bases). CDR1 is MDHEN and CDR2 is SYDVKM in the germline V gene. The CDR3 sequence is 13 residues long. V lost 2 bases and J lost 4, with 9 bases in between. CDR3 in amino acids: CASSLGTPYEQYF. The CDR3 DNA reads TGTGCCAGCAGTTTAGGGACTCCGTACGAGCAGTACTTC. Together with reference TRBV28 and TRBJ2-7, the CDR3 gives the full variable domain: DVKVTQSSRYLVKRTGEKVFLECVQDMDHENMFWYRQDPGLGLRLIYFSYDVKMKEKGDIPEGYSVSREKKERFSLILESASTNQTSMYLCASSLGTPYEQYFGPGTRLTVT.

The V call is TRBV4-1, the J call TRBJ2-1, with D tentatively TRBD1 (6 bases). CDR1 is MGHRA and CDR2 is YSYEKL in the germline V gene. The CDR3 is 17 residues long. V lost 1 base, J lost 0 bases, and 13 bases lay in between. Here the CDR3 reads CASSQVAGAPSYNEQFF. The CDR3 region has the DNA TGCGCCAGCAGCCAAGTCGCAGGGGCACCCTCCTACAATGAGCAGTTCTTC.

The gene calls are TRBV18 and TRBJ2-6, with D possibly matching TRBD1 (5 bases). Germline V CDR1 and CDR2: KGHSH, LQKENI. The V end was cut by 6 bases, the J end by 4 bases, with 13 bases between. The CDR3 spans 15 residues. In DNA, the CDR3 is TGTGCCAGCTCCCCCAGGGTAGACGGGGCCAACGTCCTGACTTTC. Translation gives CASSPRVDGANVLTF.

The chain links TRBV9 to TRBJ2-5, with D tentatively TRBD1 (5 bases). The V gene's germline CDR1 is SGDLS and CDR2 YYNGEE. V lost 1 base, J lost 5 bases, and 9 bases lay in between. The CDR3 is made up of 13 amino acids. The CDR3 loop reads CASSVQGFETQYF. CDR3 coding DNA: TGTGCCAGCAGCGTACAGGGTTTTGAGACCCAGTACTTC.

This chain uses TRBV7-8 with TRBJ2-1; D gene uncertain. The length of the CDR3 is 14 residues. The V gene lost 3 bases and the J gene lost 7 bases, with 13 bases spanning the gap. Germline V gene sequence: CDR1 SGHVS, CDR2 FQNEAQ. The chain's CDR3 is CASSFGRRVNEQFF. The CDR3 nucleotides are TGTGCCAGCAGCTTTGGGCGTCGCGTAAATGAGCAGTTCTTC.

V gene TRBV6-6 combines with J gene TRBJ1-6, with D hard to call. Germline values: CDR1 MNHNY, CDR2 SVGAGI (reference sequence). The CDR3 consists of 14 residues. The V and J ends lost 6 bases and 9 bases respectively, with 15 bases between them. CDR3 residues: CASSFPVHGSPLHF. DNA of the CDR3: TGTGCCAGCAGCTTTCCGGTGCACGGTTCACCCCTCCACTTT.

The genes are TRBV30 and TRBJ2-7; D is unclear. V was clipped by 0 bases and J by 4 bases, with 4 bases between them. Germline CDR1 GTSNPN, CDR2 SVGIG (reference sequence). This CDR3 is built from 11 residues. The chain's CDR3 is CAWSVLYEQYF. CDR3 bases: TGTGCCTGGAGTGTACTATACGAGCAGTACTTC. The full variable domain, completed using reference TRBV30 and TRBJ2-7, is SQTIHQWPATLVQPVGSPLSLECTVEGTSNPNLYWYRQAAGRGLQLLFYSVGIGQISSEVPQNLSASRPQDRQFILSSKKLLLSDSGFYLCAWSVLYEQYFGPGTRLTVT.

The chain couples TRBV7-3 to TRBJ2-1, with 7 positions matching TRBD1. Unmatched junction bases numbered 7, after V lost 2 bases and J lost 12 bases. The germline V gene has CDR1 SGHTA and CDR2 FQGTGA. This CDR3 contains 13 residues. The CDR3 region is CASSLEGAPRQFF. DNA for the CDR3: TGTGCCAGCAGCTTAGAGGGGGCCCCCCGGCAGTTCTTC.

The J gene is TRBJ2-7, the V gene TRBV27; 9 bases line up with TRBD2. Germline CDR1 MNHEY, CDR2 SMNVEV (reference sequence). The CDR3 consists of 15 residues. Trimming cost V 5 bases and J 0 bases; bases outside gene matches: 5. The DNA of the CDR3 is TGTGCCAGCAGTCCCCTAGCGGGATCCTCCTACGAGCAGTACTTC. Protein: CASSPLAGSSYEQYF.

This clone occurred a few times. CDR3: CAWALEYGYTF. The CDR3 DNA sequence: TGTGCCTGGGCCCTGGAGTATGGCTACACCTTC. The chain combines TRBV30 with TRBJ1-2; D ambiguous. Between the trimmed V and J ends, which lost 5 bases and 5 bases, there was a span of 9 bases. The germline CDR1 and CDR2 sequences are GTSNPN and SVGIG (reference sequence). This CDR3 has 11 residues.

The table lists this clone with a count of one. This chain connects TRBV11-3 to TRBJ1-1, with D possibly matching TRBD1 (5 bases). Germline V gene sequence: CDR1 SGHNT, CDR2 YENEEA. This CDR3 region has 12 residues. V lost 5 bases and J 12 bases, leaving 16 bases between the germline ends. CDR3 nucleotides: TGTGCCAGCAGCGACACCCGAGGGGTAACTTTCTTT. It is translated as CASSDTRGVTFF. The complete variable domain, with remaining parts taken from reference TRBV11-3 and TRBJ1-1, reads EAGVVQSPRYKIIEKKQPVAFWCNPISGHNTLYWYLQNLGQGPELLIRYENEEAVDDSQLPKDRFSAERLKGVDSTLKIQPAELGDSAVYLCASSDTRGVTFFGQGTRLTVV.

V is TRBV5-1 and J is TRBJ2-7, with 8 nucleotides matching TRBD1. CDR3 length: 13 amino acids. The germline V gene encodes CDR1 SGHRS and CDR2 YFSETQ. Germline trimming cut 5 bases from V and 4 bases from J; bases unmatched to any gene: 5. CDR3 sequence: CASRTGDRYEQYF. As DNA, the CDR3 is TGCGCCAGCAGGACAGGGGATCGGTACGAGCAGTACTTC.

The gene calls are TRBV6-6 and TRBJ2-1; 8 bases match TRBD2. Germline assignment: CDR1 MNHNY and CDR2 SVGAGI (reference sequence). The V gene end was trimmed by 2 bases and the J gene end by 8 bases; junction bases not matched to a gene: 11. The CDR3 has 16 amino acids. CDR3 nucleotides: TGTGCCAGCAGTTACCCCGAGGGAAGCGGGAGCGATGAGCAGTTCTTC. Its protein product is CASSYPEGSGSDEQFF.

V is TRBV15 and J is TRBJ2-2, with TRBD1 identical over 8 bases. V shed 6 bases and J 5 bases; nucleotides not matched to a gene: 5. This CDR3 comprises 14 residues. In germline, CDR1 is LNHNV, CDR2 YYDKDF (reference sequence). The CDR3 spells CATRRTGLTGELFF. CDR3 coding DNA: TGTGCCACCAGGAGGACAGGGTTGACCGGGGAGCTGTTTTTT.

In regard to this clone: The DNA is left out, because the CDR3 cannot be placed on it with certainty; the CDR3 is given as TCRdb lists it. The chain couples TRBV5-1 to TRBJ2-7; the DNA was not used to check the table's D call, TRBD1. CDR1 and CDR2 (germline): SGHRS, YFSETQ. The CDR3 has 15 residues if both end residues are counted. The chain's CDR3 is CASFGPGKGTYEQYF.

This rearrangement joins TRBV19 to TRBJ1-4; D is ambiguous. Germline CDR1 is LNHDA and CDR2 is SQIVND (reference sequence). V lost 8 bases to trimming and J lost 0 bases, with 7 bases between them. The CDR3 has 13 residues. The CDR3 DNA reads TGTGCCAGTTCCAAGGCAACTAATGAAAAACTGTTTTTT. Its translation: CASSKATNEKLFF.